This entry describes one T cell receptor beta chain. Its antigen has not been determined. Base quality data are lacking; no much larger clone is found one base away. This sample was included in a study of blood T cell repertoires in COVID-19 (TCRdb year 2020). Describing the broader study: Samples from collaborators originated in the United States, Italy and Spain and spanned both the acute and convalescent phases of COVID-19. The material from the prospective study consisted of cDNA or gDNA derived from T cells, B-cell-depleted T cells, or PBMCs. Subjects who had been exposed to COVID-19, were actively infected with it, or had recovered from it provided the deeply sampled blood TCRbeta repertoires that made up the dataset. The repertoires were made available in a free public database intended to serve as a resource for research on the immune response to SARS-CoV-2. The samples were drawn from two sources: the first 160 participants of the ongoing ImmuneRACE study, and fewer than 1,500 subjects contributed by 6 global collaborators. Sample metadata almost always included a de-identified subject ID, COVID-19 status, age in years and sex. Where HLA class I and class II types were available, the types were taken from metadata supplied by the sample provider, not from assay-based typing.

Collaborating institutions collected whole blood in K2EDTA tubes following their own protocols. For TCRbeta analysis, collaborators shipped samples as frozen whole blood, isolated PBMCs, or DNA extracted from either of those sample types. The immunoSEQ Assay, a bias-controlled multiplex PCR, was used to amplify TCRbeta CDR3 regions from genomic DNA. Processing in the source paper ran as follows. Within the assay, amplification of reference gene primers was used to estimate how many nucleated cells each sample contained. To quantify the absolute abundance of each unique TCRbeta CDR3 rearrangement, sequence reads were collapsed and filtered. For each sample, productive Simpson clonality was calculated as the square root of Simpson's diversity index over productive rearrangements. TCRdb took over this immuneACCESS table, retaining in-frame rearrangements with V and J assigned. Such tables are incomplete; in checked studies, under half of the missing clones stem from an unresolved V gene, and the remainder is unexplained. That table supplies the V and J calls and clone size; D and trimming were determined from the DNA. The sample contains around 400,000 clones, more than 80% of them found a single time. Roughly 1.2% of the sample goes to the ten largest clones.

Here V drops 0 bases and J drops 0 bases, and the junction holds 7 bases not matched to any gene. Sequences LNHNV (CDR1) and YYDKDF (CDR2) are obtained from the germline V gene (reference sequence). The CDR3 runs 17 amino acids, cysteine and phenylalanine included. Solely the CDR3 DNA is kept, with 51 bases framed from the first base. What the authors observed across the whole study: The amount of clinical and demographic metadata varied by source and participant and was provided uncurated.

This clonotype was obtained from a man between 40 and 49 years old with acute or convalescent COVID-19. The specimen sequenced was peripheral blood. The V gene is TRBV15 and the J gene is TRBJ1-1, and 7 bases in between align with TRBD1. The encoded CDR3 is CATSRELLTGMNTEAFF. The sequenced DNA is TGTGCCACCAGCAGAGAACTCCTGACAGGGATGAACACTGAAGCTTTCTTT.